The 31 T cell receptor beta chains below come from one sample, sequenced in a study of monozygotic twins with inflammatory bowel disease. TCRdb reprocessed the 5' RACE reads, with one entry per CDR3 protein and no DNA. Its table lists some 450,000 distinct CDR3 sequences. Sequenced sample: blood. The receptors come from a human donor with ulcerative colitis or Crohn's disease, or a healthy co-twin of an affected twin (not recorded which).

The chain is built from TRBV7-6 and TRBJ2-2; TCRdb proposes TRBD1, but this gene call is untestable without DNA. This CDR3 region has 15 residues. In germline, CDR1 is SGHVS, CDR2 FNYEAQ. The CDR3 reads CASSWGQGKTGELFF.

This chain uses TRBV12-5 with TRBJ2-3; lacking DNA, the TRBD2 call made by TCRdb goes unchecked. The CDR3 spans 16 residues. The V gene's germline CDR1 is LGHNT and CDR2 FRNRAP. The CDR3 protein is CASGLATSASTDTQYF.

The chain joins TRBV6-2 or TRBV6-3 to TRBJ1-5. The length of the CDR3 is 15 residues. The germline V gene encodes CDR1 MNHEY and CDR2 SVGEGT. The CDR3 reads CATQPQTINNQPQHF.

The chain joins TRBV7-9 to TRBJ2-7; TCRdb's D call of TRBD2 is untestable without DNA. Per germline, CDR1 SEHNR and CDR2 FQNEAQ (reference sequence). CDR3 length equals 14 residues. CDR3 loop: CASSQGLAEYEQYF.

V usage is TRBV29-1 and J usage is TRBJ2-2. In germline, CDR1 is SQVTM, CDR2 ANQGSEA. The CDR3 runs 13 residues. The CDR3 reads CSVENGEAGELFF.

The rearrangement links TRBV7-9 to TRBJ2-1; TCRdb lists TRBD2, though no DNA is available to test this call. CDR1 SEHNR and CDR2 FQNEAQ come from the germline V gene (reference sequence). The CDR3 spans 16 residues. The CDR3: CASSLVAGGPYNEQFF.

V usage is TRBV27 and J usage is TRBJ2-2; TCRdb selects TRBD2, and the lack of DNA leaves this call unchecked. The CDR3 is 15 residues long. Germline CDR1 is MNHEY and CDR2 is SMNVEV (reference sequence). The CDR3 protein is CASGKGTSGAGELFF.

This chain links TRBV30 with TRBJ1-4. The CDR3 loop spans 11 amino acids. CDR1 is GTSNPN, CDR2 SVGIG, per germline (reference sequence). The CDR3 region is CAREDGGVLFF.

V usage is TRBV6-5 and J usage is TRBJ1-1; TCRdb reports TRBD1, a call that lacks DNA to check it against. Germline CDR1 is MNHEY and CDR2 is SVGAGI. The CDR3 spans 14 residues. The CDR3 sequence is CASSYFGQGGRAFF.

CDR3 protein: CASSTEDQPQHF. V and J are TRBV6-2 or TRBV6-3 and TRBJ1-5. This CDR3 is 12 amino acids long. Germline lookup yields CDR1 MNHEY and CDR2 SVGEGT.

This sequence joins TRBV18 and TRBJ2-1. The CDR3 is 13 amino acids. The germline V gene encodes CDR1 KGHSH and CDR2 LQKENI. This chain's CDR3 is CASSRPIDNEQFF.

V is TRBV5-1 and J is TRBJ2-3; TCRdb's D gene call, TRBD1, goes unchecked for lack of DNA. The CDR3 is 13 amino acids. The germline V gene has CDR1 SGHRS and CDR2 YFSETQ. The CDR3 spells CASSQPGVDTQYF.

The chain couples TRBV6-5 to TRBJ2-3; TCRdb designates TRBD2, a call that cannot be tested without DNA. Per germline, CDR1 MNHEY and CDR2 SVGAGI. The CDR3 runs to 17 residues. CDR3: CASSYGWARGSTDTQYF.

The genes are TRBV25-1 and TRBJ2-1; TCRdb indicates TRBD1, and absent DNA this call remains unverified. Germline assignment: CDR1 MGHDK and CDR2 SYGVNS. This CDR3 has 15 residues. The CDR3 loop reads CASNSPLNLGDEQFF.

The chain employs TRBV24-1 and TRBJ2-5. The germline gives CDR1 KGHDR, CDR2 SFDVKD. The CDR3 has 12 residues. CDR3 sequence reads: CATSGHQETQYF.

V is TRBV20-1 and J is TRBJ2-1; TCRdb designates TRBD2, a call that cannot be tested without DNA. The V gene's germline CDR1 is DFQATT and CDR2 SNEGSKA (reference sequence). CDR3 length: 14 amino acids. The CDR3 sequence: CSALTSESINEQFF.

CDR3 loop: CASSLGATELFF. This rearrangement joins TRBV5-6 to TRBJ2-2. Germline assignment: CDR1 SGHDT and CDR2 YYEEEE. There are 12 residues in the CDR3.

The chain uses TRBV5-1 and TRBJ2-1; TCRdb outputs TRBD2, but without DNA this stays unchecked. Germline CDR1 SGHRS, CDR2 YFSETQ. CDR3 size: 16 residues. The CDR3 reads CASSPGGLAGRNEQFF.

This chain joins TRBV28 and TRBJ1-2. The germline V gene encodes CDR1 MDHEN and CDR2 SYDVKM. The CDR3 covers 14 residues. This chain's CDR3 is CASSLLQPRYGYTF.

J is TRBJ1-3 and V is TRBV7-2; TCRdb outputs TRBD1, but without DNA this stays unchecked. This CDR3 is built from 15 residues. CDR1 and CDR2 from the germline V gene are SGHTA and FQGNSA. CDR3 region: CASSLERGLGNTIYF.

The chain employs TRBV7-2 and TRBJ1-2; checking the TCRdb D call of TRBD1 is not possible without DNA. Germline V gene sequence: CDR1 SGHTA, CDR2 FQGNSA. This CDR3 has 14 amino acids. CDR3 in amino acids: CASSLDRGAYGYTF.

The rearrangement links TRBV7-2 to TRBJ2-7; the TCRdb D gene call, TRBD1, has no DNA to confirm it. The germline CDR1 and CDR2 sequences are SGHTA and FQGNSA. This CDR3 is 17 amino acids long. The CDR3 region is CASSLAGGGEISYEQYF.

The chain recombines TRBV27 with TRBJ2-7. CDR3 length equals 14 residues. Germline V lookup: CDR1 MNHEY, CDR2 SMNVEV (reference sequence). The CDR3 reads CASSSYGSSYEQYF.

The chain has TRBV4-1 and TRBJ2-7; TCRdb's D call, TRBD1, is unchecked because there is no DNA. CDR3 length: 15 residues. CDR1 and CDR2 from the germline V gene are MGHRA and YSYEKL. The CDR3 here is CASSQEGRDSYEQYF.

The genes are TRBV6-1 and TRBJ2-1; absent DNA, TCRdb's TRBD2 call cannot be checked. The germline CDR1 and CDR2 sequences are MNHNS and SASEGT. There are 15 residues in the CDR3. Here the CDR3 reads CASSERAGVGNEQFF.

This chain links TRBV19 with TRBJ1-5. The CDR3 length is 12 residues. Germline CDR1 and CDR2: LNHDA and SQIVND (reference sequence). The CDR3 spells CASVGAGQPQHF. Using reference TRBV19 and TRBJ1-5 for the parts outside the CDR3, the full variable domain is DGGITQSPKYLFRKEGQNVTLSCEQNLNHDAMYWYRQDPGQGLRLIYYSQIVNDFQKGDIAEGYSVSREKKESFPLTVTSAQKNPTAFYLCASVGAGQPQHFGDGTRLSIL.

This chain's CDR3 is CASSPAQGPSYEQYF. The chain joins TRBV18 to TRBJ2-7; TCRdb's assignment of TRBD1 cannot be checked, as there is no DNA. From germline, CDR1 is KGHSH and CDR2 LQKENI. CDR3 length: 15 amino acids.

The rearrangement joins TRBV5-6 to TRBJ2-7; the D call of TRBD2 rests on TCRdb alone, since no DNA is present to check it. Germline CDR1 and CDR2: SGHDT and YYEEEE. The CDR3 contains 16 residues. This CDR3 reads CASSWGSSGKTYEQYF.

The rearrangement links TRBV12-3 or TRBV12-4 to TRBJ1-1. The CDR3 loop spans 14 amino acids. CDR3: CASSFIQLNTEAFF.

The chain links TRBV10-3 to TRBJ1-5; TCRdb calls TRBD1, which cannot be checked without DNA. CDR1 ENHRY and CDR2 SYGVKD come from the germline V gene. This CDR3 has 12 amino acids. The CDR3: CAISESLSEKHF.

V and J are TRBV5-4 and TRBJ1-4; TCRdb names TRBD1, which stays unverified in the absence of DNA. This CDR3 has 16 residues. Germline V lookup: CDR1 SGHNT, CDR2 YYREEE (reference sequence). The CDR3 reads CASSPYRDGANEKLFF.